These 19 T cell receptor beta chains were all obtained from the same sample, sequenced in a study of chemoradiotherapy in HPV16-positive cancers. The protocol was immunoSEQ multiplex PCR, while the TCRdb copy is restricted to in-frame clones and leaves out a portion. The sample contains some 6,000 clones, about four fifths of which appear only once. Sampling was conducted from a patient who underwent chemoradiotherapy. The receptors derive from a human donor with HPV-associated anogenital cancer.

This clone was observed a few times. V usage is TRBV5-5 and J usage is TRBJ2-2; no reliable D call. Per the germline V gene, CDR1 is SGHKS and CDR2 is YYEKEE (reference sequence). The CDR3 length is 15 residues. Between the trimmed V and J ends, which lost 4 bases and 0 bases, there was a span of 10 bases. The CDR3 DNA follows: TGTGCCAGCAGCCTATTCCTAGCGAACACCGGGGAGCTGTTTTTT. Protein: CASSLFLANTGELFF. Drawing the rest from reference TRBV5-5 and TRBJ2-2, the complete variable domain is DAGVTQSPTHLIKTRGQQVTLRCSPISGHKSVSWYQQVLGQGPQFIFQYYEKEERGRGNFPDRFSARQFPNYSSELNVNALLLGDSALYLCASSLFLANTGELFFGEGSRLTVL.

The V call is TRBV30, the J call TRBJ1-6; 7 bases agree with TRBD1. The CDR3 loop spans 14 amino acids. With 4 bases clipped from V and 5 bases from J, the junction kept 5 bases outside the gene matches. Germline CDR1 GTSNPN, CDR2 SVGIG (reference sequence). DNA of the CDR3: TGTGCCTGGAAGGGGGACAGCCATAATTCACCCCTCCACTTT. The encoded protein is CAWKGDSHNSPLHF.

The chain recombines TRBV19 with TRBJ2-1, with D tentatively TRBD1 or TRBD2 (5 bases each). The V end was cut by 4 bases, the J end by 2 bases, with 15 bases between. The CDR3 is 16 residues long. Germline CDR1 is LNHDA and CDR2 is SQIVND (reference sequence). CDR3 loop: CASSRGPSATYNEQFF. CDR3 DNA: TGTGCCAGTAGTAGGGGACCCTCCGCCACCTACAATGAGCAGTTCTTC.

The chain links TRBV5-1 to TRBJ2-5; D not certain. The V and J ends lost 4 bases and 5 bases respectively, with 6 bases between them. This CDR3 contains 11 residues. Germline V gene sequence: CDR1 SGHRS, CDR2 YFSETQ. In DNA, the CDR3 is TGCGCCAGCAGCCATAGCGAGACCCAGTACTTC. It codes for CASSHSETQYF.

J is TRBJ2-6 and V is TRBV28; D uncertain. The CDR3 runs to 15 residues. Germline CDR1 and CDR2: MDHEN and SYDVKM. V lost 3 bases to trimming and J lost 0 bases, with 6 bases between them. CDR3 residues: CASSFRNSGANVLTF. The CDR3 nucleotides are TGTGCCAGCAGTTTTCGAAACTCTGGGGCCAACGTCCTGACTTTC.

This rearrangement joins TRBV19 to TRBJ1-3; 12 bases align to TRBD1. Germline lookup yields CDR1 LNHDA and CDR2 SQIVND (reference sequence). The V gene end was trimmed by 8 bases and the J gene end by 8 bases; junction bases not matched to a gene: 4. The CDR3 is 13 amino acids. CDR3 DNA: TGTGCCAGTGGGGACAGGGGGCTATACACCATATATTTT. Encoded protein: CASGDRGLYTIYF.

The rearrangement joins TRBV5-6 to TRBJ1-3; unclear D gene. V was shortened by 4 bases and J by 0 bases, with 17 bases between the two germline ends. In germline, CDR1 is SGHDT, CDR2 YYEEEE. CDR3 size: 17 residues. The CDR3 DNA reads TGTGCCAGCAGCCGAAAGCAGGCAAACCTCTCTGGAAACACCATATATTTT. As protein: CASSRKQANLSGNTIYF.

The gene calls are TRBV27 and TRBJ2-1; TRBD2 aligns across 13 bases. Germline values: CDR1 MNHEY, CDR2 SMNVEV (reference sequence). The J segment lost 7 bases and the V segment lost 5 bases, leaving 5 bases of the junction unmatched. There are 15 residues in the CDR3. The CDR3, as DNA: TGTGCCAGCAGTCCGGGACTAGCGGGATTAAATGAGCAGTTCTTC. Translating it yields CASSPGLAGLNEQFF.

The CDR3 bases are TGTGCCAGCAGCTTGGGCCCGAGCTCCTACAATGAGCAGTTCTTC. This encodes CASSLGPSSYNEQFF. The rearrangement links TRBV5-4 to TRBJ2-1; D not resolved. V was shortened by 0 bases and J by 0 bases, with 7 bases between the two germline ends. Germline CDR1 reads SGHNT; CDR2 reads YYREEE (reference sequence). This CDR3 has 15 residues.

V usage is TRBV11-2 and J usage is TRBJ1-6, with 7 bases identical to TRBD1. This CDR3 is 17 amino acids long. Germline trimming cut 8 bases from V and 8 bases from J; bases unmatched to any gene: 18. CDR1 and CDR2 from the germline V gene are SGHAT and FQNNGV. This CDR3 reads CASHTGQLQGWDSPLHF. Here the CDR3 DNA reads TGTGCCAGCCACACGGGACAGCTCCAAGGATGGGATTCACCCCTCCACTTT.

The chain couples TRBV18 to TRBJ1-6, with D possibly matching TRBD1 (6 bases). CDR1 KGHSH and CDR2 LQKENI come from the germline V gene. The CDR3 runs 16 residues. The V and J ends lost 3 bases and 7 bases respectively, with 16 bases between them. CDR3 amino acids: CASSPLSGRGNSPLHF. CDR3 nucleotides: TGTGCCAGCTCACCGCTTAGCGGCAGGGGCAATTCACCCCTCCACTTT.

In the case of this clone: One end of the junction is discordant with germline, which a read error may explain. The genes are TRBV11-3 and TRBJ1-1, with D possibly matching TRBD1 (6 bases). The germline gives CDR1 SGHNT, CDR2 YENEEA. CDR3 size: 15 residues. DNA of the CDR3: TGTACCAGCAGCCCCCCGAAGGGGGTGAACACTGAAGCTTTCTTT. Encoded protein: CTSSPPKGVNTEAFF.

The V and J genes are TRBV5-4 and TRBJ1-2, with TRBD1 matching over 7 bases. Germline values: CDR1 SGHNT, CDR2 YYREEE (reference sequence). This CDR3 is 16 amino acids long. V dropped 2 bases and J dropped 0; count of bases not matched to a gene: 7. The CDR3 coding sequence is TGTGCCAGCAGCTTTGGACCCGGGACAGCTAACTATGGCTACACCTTC. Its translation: CASSFGPGTANYGYTF.

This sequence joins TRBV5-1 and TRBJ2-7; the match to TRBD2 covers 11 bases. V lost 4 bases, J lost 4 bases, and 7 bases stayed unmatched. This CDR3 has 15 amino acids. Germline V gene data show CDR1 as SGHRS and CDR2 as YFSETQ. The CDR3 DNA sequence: TGCGCCAGCAGCCCCCTAGCGGGAGGACCGTACGAGCAGTACTTC. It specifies CASSPLAGGPYEQYF.

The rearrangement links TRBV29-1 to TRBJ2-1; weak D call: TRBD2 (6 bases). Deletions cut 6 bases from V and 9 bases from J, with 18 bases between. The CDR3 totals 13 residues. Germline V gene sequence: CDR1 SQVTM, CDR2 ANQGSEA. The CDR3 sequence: CSVGGLAVGEQFF. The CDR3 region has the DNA TGCAGCGTGGGGGGTTTAGCGGTAGGTGAGCAGTTCTTC.

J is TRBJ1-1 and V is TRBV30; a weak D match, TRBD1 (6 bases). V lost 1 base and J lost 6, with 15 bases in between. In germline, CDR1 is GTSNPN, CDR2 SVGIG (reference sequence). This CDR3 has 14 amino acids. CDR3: CAWSEGHRGAEAFF. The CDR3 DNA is TGTGCCTGGAGTGAGGGGCATAGGGGGGCTGAAGCTTTCTTT.

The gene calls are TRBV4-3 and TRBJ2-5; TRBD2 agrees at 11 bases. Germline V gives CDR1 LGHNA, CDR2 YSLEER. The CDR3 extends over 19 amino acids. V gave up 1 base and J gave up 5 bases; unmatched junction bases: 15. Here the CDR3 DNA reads TGCGCCAGCAGCCAAGCCAGGGGGCTTAGCGGGAGGGCGCGGGAGACCCAGTACTTC. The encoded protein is CASSQARGLSGRARETQYF.

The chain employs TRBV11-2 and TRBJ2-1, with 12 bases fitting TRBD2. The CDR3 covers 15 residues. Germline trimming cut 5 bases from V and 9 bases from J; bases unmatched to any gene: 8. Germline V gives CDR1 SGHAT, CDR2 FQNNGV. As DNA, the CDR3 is TGTGCCAGCAGCGTGACTAGCGGGAGCTCCCGTGAGCAGTTCTTC. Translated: CASSVTSGSSREQFF. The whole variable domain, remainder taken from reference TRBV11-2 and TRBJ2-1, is EAGVAQSPRYKIIEKRQSVAFWCNPISGHATLYWYQQILGQGPKLLIQFQNNGVVDDSQLPKDRFSAERLKGVDSTLKIQPAKLEDSAVYLCASSVTSGSSREQFFGPGTRLTVL.

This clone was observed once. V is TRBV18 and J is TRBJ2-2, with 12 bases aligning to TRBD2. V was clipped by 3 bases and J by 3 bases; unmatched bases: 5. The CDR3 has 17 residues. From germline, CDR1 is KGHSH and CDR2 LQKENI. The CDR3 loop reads CASSPFLAGGDTGELFF. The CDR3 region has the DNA TGTGCCAGCTCACCCTTCCTAGCGGGAGGGGACACCGGGGAGCTGTTTTTT.